This passage covers 31 T cell receptor beta chains from one sample sequenced in a study of control samples from healthy donors and cancer patients. Data came from immunoSEQ multiplex PCR; TCRdb stores just in-frame clones and leaves some out. The data show 90,000 or so clones, with less than 90% seen just once and around 7.6% held by the top ten. The sequenced sample was blood. The source is a woman aged 60-75 years in good health.

This chain's CDR3 is CASSTLREGRNEQFF. For the CDR3, the DNA is TGTGCCAGTTCGACCCTACGGGAGGGCCGGAATGAGCAGTTCTTC. The chain uses TRBV6-5 and TRBJ2-1, with TRBD2 identical over 8 bases. CDR3 length equals 15 residues. The V gene end was trimmed by 9 bases and the J gene end by 7 bases; junction bases not matched to a gene: 14. Germline CDR1 is MNHEY and CDR2 is SVGAGI.

The J gene is TRBJ1-2, the V gene TRBV9; weak D call: TRBD1 (6 bases). In germline, CDR1 is SGDLS, CDR2 YYNGEE. The CDR3 spans 15 residues. V was cut by 4 bases and J by 0 bases, with 13 bases left in between. CDR3 sequence: CASSKKDRANYGYTF. CDR3 sequence (DNA): TGTGCCAGCAGCAAAAAGGACAGAGCTAACTATGGCTACACCTTC.

V is TRBV11-3 and J is TRBJ1-1; D gene unclear. This CDR3 has 14 amino acids. CDR1 and CDR2 from the germline V gene are SGHNT and YENEEA. Trimming removed 1 base at V and 7 bases at J, with 13 bases between. The CDR3 DNA reads as TGTGCCAGCAGCTTAGGTGGAAGCCCCCGTGAAGCTTTCTTT. Translation: CASSLGGSPREAFF.

The rearrangement joins TRBV9 to TRBJ2-7; the match to TRBD2 covers 7 bases. The CDR3 loop spans 14 amino acids. Germline V gene sequence: CDR1 SGDLS, CDR2 YYNGEE. The ends lost 7 bases at V and 2 bases at J; junction bases unmatched: 9. The CDR3 loop is CASSPRGDPYEQYF. CDR3 nucleotide sequence: TGTGCCAGCTCCCCTCGGGGGGACCCCTACGAGCAGTACTTC.

V usage is TRBV5-8 and J usage is TRBJ1-6; D gene uncertain. V lost 0 bases, J lost 10 bases, and 8 bases lay in between. Germline CDR1 and CDR2: SGHTS and YDEGEE. CDR3 length: 13 residues. The CDR3 nucleotides are TGTGCCAGCAGCTTGGGGGAGGCCTCACCCCTCCACTTT. Residues: CASSLGEASPLHF.

The rearrangement uses TRBV18 and TRBJ2-5, with 8 bases that match TRBD1. Germline-derived CDR1 and CDR2 are KGHSH and LQKENI. The CDR3 length is 14 residues. Trimming at V came to 6 bases and at J to 1 base, leaving 4 bases not matched to a gene. Here the CDR3 DNA reads TGTGCCAGCTCCATTGGACAGGGCCAAGAGACCCAGTACTTC. Protein: CASSIGQGQETQYF.

The chain couples TRBV4-2 to TRBJ2-3; 11 nucleotides align to TRBD2. The CDR3 is made up of 15 amino acids. The germline V gene encodes CDR1 LGHNA and CDR2 YNFKEQ. The junction had 4 bases not matched to a gene; V was cut back by 5 bases and J by 3 bases. Here the CDR3 reads CASSKLAGATDTQYF. The CDR3 DNA reads as TGTGCCAGCAGCAAACTAGCGGGAGCGACAGATACGCAGTATTTT.

The chain has TRBV27 and TRBJ1-1; TRBD1 matches at 9 bases. The J segment lost 1 base and the V segment lost 3 bases, leaving 6 bases of the junction unmatched. The CDR3 totals 16 residues. From germline, CDR1 is MNHEY and CDR2 SMNVEV (reference sequence). This CDR3 reads CASSFRPGQGNTEAFF. CDR3 DNA: TGTGCCAGCAGTTTCAGGCCGGGACAGGGGAACACTGAAGCTTTCTTT.

The chain is built from TRBV18 and TRBJ1-5, with TRBD1 matching 8 bases. CDR3 size: 17 residues. From germline, CDR1 is KGHSH and CDR2 LQKENI. V lost 3 bases and J lost 1; bases outside the gene matches: 8. CDR3 sequence (DNA): TGTGCCAGCTCACCTTGGGACAGGTCAAGCAGCAATCAGCCCCAGCATTTT. This codes for CASSPWDRSSSNQPQHF. The full variable domain, rest sourced from reference TRBV18 and TRBJ1-5, is NAGVMQNPRHLVRRRGQEARLRCSPMKGHSHVYWYRQLPEEGLKFMVYLQKENIIDESGMPKERFSAEFPKEGPSILRIQQVVRGDSAAYFCASSPWDRSSSNQPQHFGDGTRLSIL.

The CDR3 sequence: CASSLGQGAPNTEAFF. The CDR3, as DNA: TGTGCCAGCAGCTTGGGACAGGGGGCACCGAACACTGAAGCTTTCTTT. The V gene is TRBV7-9, the J gene TRBJ1-1, with 12 bases identical to TRBD1. This CDR3 spans 16 amino acids. Germline CDR1 and CDR2: SEHNR and FQNEAQ (reference sequence). J gave up 1 base and V 3 bases, and 3 bases lay outside the gene matches.

The chain recombines TRBV21-1 with TRBJ1-4. TRBV21-1 is marked as a pseudogene. This CDR3 region has 14 residues. Here the CDR3 reads CASSKRRASEKLFF. The DNA for the CDR3 is TGTGCCAGCAGCAAAAGGAGAGCGAGTGAAAAACTGTTTTTT.

This clone occurred a few times. J is TRBJ1-2 and V is TRBV19, with 7 bases aligning to TRBD1. Germline V lookup: CDR1 LNHDA, CDR2 SQIVND (reference sequence). CDR3 length: 15 amino acids. J was trimmed by 8 bases and V by 4 bases; bases with no gene match: 13. The CDR3 region has the DNA TGTGCCAGTAGTAACCCGACAGGGTCGAGATTCGGCTACACCTTC. Residues: CASSNPTGSRFGYTF.

The rearrangement links TRBV18 to TRBJ2-5; D is unresolved. Trimming cost V 8 bases and J 4 bases, with 11 bases left between them. Germline V gives CDR1 KGHSH, CDR2 LQKENI. This CDR3 comprises 12 residues. Here the CDR3 reads CASTTGRETQYF. The CDR3 DNA sequence: TGTGCCAGCACAACCGGCAGAGAGACCCAGTACTTC.

The chain recombines TRBV6-6 with TRBJ1-4, with D perhaps matching TRBD1 (6 bases). Germline V lookup: CDR1 MNHNY, CDR2 SVGAGI (reference sequence). V lost 6 bases and J lost 7, with 9 bases in between. CDR3 length: 12 residues. The CDR3 sequence is CASRAGAEKLFF. In DNA, the CDR3 is TGTGCCAGCAGGGCAGGGGCTGAAAAACTGTTTTTT.

V is TRBV7-6 and J is TRBJ2-5; D unresolved. V shed 5 bases and J shed 4 bases, with 17 bases lying between them. The CDR3 totals 15 residues. CDR1 SGHVS and CDR2 FNYEAQ come from the germline V gene. CDR3 amino acids: CASSPPREFLETQYF. The CDR3 bases are TGTGCCAGCAGCCCCCCGAGAGAGTTCCTAGAGACCCAGTACTTC.

This clone was observed a handful of times. The CDR3 DNA reads as TGTGCCAGCAGCTTAGGAGGGTCATTTGGAAACACCATATATTTT. This encodes CASSLGGSFGNTIYF. This rearrangement joins TRBV7-2 to TRBJ1-3; D not resolved. Germline values: CDR1 SGHTA, CDR2 FQGNSA. This CDR3 comprises 15 residues. Trimming cost V 1 base and J 3 bases, with 10 bases left between them.

V and J are TRBV5-4 and TRBJ2-6; D not resolved. The CDR3 covers 15 residues. Germline lookup yields CDR1 SGHNT and CDR2 YYREEE (reference sequence). V was trimmed by 0 bases and J by 0 bases, leaving 4 bases between them. The CDR3 sequence: CASSLASSGANVLTF. CDR3 bases: TGTGCCAGCAGCTTGGCTAGCTCTGGGGCCAACGTCCTGACTTTC. The full variable domain, in which reference TRBV5-4 and TRBJ2-6 provide the parts outside the CDR3, is ETGVTQSPTHLIKTRGQQVTLRCSSQSGHNTVSWYQQALGQGPQFIFQYYREEENGRGNFPPRFSGLQFPNYSSELNVNALELDDSALYLCASSLASSGANVLTFGAGSRLTVL.

This chain uses TRBV2 with TRBJ2-2; TRBD1 is a possible D gene (6 bases). Germline assignment: CDR1 SNHLY and CDR2 FYNNEI. The CDR3 is 15 amino acids. Trimming took off 6 bases at V and 2 bases at J, with 13 bases between the two ends. The CDR3 is CASRGQGLNTGELFF. The CDR3 nucleotides are TGTGCCAGCAGGGGACAAGGATTAAACACCGGGGAGCTGTTTTTT. The full variable domain, completed using reference TRBV2 and TRBJ2-2, is EPEVTQTPSHQVTQMGQEVILRCVPISNHLYFYWYRQILGQKVEFLVSFYNNEISEKSEIFDDQFSVERPDGSNFTLKIRSTKLEDSAMYFCASRGQGLNTGELFFGEGSRLTVL.

This clone is large (0.1 to 1%). The J gene is TRBJ1-1, the V gene TRBV4-1, with D hard to call. The V gene's germline CDR1 is MGHRA and CDR2 YSYEKL. Trimming took 9 bases from V and 1 from J, leaving 18 bases between them. This CDR3 has 15 residues. CDR3 sequence (DNA): TGCGCCAGTTCTCCGGGCCCTATAGGGAACACTGAAGCTTTCTTT. Its translation: CASSPGPIGNTEAFF.

The chain couples TRBV5-8 to TRBJ1-6; D unresolved. Germline V CDR1 and CDR2: SGHTS, YDEGEE. V gave up 2 bases and J gave up 7 bases, with 7 bases separating them. This CDR3 is 13 amino acids long. This chain's CDR3 is CASSFRTNSPLHF. CDR3 nucleotides: TGTGCCAGCAGCTTTCGGACGAATTCACCCCTCCACTTT.

The rearrangement links TRBV18 to TRBJ1-1; D may be TRBD1 (6 bases). This CDR3 region has 14 residues. CDR1 is KGHSH and CDR2 is LQKENI in the germline V gene. V lost 4 bases and J 1 base, leaving 10 bases between the germline ends. The CDR3 DNA follows: TGTGCCAGCTCACAGGGGGTTCGGAACACTGAAGCTTTCTTT. This encodes CASSQGVRNTEAFF.

CDR3 DNA: TGTGCCAGCAGCCCGGGACTTTCTACCGGGGAGCTGTTTTTT. Its protein product is CASSPGLSTGELFF. V gene TRBV7-8 combines with J gene TRBJ2-2, with D perhaps TRBD2 (6 bases). The CDR3 loop spans 14 amino acids. Germline CDR1 and CDR2: SGHVS and FQNEAQ. With 5 bases removed from V and 5 bases from J, the gap between germline ends came to 12 bases.

The chain has TRBV5-1 and TRBJ2-2; the D gene is possibly TRBD2 (5 bases). CDR1 is SGHRS, CDR2 YFSETQ, per germline. The V end lost 4 bases, the J end lost 1 base, and 8 bases lay between the germline ends. CDR3 length: 14 amino acids. CDR3 DNA: TGCGCCAGCAGCCTCGGACTGAACACCGGGGAGCTGTTTTTT. Its translation: CASSLGLNTGELFF. Filled out from reference TRBV5-1 and TRBJ2-2, the complete variable domain reads KAGVTQTPRYLIKTRGQQVTLSCSPISGHRSVSWYQQTPGQGLQFLFEYFSETQRNKGNFPGRFSGRQFSNSRSEMNVSTLELGDSALYLCASSLGLNTGELFFGEGSRLTVL.

CDR3 protein: CASKSEASANTGELFF. DNA of the CDR3: TGTGCCAGCAAAAGTGAGGCTAGCGCGAACACCGGGGAGCTGTTTTTT. V gene TRBV6-4 combines with J gene TRBJ2-2, with D perhaps TRBD2 (6 bases). The germline V gene has CDR1 MRHNA and CDR2 SNTAGT. Trimming took off 7 bases at V and 0 bases at J, with 15 bases between the two ends. The CDR3 is made up of 16 amino acids.

This chain links TRBV6-5 with TRBJ1-1; D is unresolved. Germline-derived CDR1 and CDR2 are MNHEY and SVGAGI. Trimming removed 0 bases at V and 5 bases at J, with 13 bases between. This CDR3 spans 15 amino acids. The CDR3 DNA reads TGTGCCAGCAGTTACTCGAAGAGGGTTAGGACTGAAGCTTTCTTT. It specifies CASSYSKRVRTEAFF.

The CDR3 sequence: CASSEEGGIRDYGYTF. The CDR3 region has the DNA TGTGCCAGCAGTGAAGAGGGTGGTATACGGGACTATGGCTACACCTTC. The J gene is TRBJ1-2, the V gene TRBV2, with unresolved D. The V and J ends lost 1 base and 3 bases respectively, with 15 bases between them. Germline CDR1 is SNHLY and CDR2 is FYNNEI. This CDR3 has 16 amino acids.

This clone was observed a handful of times. This chain links TRBV20-1 with TRBJ2-1; D gene ambiguous. CDR1 is DFQATT, CDR2 SNEGSKA, per germline (reference sequence). Trimming pared 3 bases from V and 5 bases from J, leaving 14 bases between. The CDR3 spans 14 residues. CDR3 in amino acids: CSASVPVENNEQFF. CDR3 in DNA: TGCAGTGCTAGTGTTCCTGTAGAAAACAATGAGCAGTTCTTC.

The chain employs TRBV5-4 and TRBJ1-2; tentatively, D is TRBD1 (6 bases). From germline, CDR1 is SGHNT and CDR2 YYREEE (reference sequence). The CDR3 loop spans 12 amino acids. Trimming took 4 bases from V and 8 from J, leaving 12 bases between them. Written as DNA, the CDR3 is TGTGCCAGCAGCCAAGGGACACCAGGCTACACCTTC. Its protein is CASSQGTPGYTF.

Written as DNA, the CDR3 is TGTGCCACCAACACCCCGGGAGATCGATTTGAGCAGTTCTTC. Its protein product is CATNTPGDRFEQFF. The J gene is TRBJ2-1, the V gene TRBV28; possibly TRBD2 for D (6 bases). The V end lost 10 bases, the J end lost 9 bases, and 22 bases lay between the germline ends. The CDR3 sequence is 14 residues long. CDR1 and CDR2 (germline): MDHEN, SYDVKM. Full variable domain (remainder filled in from reference TRBV28 and TRBJ2-1): DVKVTQSSRYLVKRTGEKVFLECVQDMDHENMFWYRQDPGLGLRLIYFSYDVKMKEKGDIPEGYSVSREKKERFSLILESASTNQTSMYLCATNTPGDRFEQFFGPGTRLTVL.

The rearrangement joins TRBV7-9 to TRBJ2-2; 8 bases map to TRBD1. The germline CDR1 and CDR2 sequences are SEHNR and FQNEAQ (reference sequence). V dropped 3 bases and J dropped 9; count of bases not matched to a gene: 6. The length of the CDR3 is 14 residues. The CDR3 region is CASSFTGTGWELFF. In DNA, the CDR3 is TGTGCCAGCAGCTTTACTGGGACAGGCTGGGAGCTGTTTTTT. Looking up the rest from reference TRBV7-9 and TRBJ2-2 gives the full variable domain: DTGVSQNPRHKITKRGQNVTFRCDPISEHNRLYWYRQTLGQGPEFLTYFQNEAQLEKSRLLSDRFSAERPKGSFSTLEIQRTEQGDSAMYLCASSFTGTGWELFFGEGSRLTVL.

This rearrangement joins TRBV11-2 to TRBJ1-4; D unclear. Germline CDR1 reads SGHAT; CDR2 reads FQNNGV. The CDR3 is 16 residues long. V was clipped by 5 bases and J by 0 bases, with 13 bases between them. CDR3 sequence reads: CASSNNPRSTNEKLFF. The CDR3 nucleotides read TGTGCCAGCAGCAACAACCCGCGCTCAACTAATGAAAAACTGTTTTTT. The full variable domain, in which reference TRBV11-2 and TRBJ1-4 provide the parts outside the CDR3, is EAGVAQSPRYKIIEKRQSVAFWCNPISGHATLYWYQQILGQGPKLLIQFQNNGVVDDSQLPKDRFSAERLKGVDSTLKIQPAKLEDSAVYLCASSNNPRSTNEKLFFGSGTQLSVL.